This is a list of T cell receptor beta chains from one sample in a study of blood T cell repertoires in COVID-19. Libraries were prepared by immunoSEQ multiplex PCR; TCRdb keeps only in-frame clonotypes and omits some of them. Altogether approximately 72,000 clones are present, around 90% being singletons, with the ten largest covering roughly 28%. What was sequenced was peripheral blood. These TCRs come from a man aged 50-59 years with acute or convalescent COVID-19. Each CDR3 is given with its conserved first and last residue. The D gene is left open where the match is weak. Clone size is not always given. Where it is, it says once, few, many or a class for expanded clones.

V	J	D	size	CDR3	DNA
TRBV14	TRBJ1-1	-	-	CASSQVAGLNTEAFF	TGTGCCAGCAGCCAAGTGGCAGGCCTGAACACTGAAGCTTTCTTT
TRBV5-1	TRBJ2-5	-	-	CASSLGGQETQYF	TGCGCCAGCAGCTTGGGCGGTCAAGAGACCCAGTACTTC
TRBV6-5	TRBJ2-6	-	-	CASSYADEGANVLTF	TGTGCCAGCAGTTACGCCGATGAGGGGGCCAACGTCCTGACTTTC
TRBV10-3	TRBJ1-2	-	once	CAISESRGGYGYTF	TGTGCCATCAGTGAGTCGAGAGGGGGCTATGGCTACACCTTC
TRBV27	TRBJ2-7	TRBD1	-	CASSSKGTGAHEQYF	TGTGCCAGCAGTTCGAAAGGGACAGGGGCCCACGAGCAGTACTTC
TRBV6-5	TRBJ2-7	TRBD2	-	CASSYEAGGRGEQYF	TGTGCCAGCAGTTATGAAGCGGGGGGGCGAGGCGAGCAGTACTTC
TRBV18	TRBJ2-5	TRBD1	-	CASVPGQQETQYF	TGTGCCAGCGTACCGGGACAGCAAGAGACCCAGTACTTC
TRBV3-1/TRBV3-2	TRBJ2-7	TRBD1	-	CASSQRDRGSYEQYF	TGTGCCAGCAGCCAAAGGGACAGGGGTTCCTACGAGCAGTACTTC
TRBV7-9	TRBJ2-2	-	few	CASSSTEENTGELFF	TGTGCCAGCAGTTCGACCGAGGAGAACACCGGGGAGCTGTTTTTT
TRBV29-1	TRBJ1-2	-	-	CSVELDRNYGYTF	TGCAGCGTTGAGCTCGACAGAAACTATGGCTACACCTTC
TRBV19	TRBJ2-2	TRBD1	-	CASTGQGAIGELFF	TGTGCCAGTACCGGACAGGGGGCGATCGGGGAGCTGTTTTTT
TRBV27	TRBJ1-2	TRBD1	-	CASSDGQGWYGYTF	TGTGCCAGCAGTGACGGACAGGGCTGGTATGGCTACACCTTC
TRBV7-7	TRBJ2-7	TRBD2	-	CASSLGTSDSYEQYF	TGTGCTAGCAGCTTAGGGACTAGCGACTCCTACGAGCAGTACTTC
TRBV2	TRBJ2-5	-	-	CASSGRQVQETQYF	TGTGCCAGCAGTGGGAGACAGGTCCAAGAGACCCAGTACTTC
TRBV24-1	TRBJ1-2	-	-	CATSDGQARGYTF	TGTGCCACCAGTGATGGCCAGGCCCGGGGCTACACCTTC
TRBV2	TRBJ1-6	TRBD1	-	CASSEGDRVSPLHF	TGTGCCAGCAGTGAGGGGGACAGAGTGTCACCCCTCCACTTT
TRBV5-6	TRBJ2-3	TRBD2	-	CASSSLAGSTDTQYF	TGTGCCAGCAGCAGCCTAGCGGGGAGCACAGATACGCAGTATTTT
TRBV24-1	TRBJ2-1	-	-	CATSSAGPQDNEQFF	TGTGCCACCAGTTCAGCAGGGCCCCAAGACAATGAGCAGTTCTTC
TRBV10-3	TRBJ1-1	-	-	CATGGTRPEAFF	TGTGCCACAGGCGGGACTCGACCTGAAGCTTTCTTT
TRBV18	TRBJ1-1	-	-	CASSPGRGTEAFF	TGTGCCAGCTCACCGGGCCGGGGCACTGAAGCTTTCTTT